This T cell receptor beta chain was documented in a study of blood T cell repertoires in COVID-19. Original data processing: It was from reference gene primer amplification that nucleated cell counts were estimated. Data came from immunoSEQ multiplex PCR; TCRdb stores just in-frame clones and leaves some out. D and trimming were read from the DNA, whereas the V and J calls and clone size are those reported in that table. The table lists over 85,000 clones, approximately 87% of them singletons, with around 20% in the top ten. J lost 2 bases, V lost 5 bases, and 8 bases had no gene match. Germline CDR1 reads SGHTA; CDR2 reads FQGTGA. The CDR3 has 15 amino acids.

The receptor's source is a human donor in a cohort sampled during active COVID-19. Input material: peripheral blood. The gene calls are TRBV7-3 and TRBJ1-2; 7 bases line up with TRBD1. In DNA form, the CDR3 reads TGTGCCAGCAGCCCCTCCCCGACAGGGAACTATGGCTACACCTTC. It yields the protein CASSPSPTGNYGYTF.